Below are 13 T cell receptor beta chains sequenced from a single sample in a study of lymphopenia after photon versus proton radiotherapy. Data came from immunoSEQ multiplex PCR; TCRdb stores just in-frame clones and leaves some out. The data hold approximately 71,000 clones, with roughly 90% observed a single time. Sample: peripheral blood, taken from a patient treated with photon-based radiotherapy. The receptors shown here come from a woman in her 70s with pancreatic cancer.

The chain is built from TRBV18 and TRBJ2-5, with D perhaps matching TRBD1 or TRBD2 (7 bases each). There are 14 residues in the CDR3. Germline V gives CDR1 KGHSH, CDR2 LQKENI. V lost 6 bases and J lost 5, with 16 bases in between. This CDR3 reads CASSRQGAGETQYF. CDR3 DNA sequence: TGTGCCAGCTCTCGACAGGGAGCGGGGGAGACCCAGTACTTC.

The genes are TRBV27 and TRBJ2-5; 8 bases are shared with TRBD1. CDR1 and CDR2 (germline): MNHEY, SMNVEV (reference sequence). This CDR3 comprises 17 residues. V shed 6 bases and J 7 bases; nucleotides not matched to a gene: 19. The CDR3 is CASRTQTTGAGQPTQYF. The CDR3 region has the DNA TGTGCCAGCAGAACCCAGACGACAGGGGCCGGGCAACCGACCCAGTACTTC.

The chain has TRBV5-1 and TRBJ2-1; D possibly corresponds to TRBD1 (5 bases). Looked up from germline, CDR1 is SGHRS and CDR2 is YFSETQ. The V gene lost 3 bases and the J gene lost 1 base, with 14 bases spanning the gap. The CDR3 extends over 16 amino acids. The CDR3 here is CASSSSQAGSYNEQFF. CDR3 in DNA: TGCGCCAGCAGCTCTTCTCAAGCAGGGTCCTACAATGAGCAGTTCTTC.

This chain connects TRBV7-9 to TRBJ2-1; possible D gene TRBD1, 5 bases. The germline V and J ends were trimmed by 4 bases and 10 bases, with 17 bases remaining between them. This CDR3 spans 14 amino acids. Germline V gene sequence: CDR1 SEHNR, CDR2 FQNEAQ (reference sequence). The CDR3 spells CASSYLQGLGEQFF. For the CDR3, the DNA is TGTGCCAGCAGCTACCTCCAGGGATTGGGAGAGCAGTTCTTC.

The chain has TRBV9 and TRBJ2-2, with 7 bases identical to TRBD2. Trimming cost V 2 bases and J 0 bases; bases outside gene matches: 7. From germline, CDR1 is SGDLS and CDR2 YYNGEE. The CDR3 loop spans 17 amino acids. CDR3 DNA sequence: TGTGCCAGCAGCGTCCATCTAGCGGCATCGAACACCGGGGAGCTGTTTTTT. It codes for CASSVHLAASNTGELFF.

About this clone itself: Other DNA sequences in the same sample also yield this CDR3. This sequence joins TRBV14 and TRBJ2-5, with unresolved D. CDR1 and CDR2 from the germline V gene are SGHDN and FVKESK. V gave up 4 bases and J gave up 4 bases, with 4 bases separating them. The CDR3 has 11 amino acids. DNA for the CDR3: TGTGCCAGCAGCCTGGGAGAGACCCAGTACTTC. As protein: CASSLGETQYF.

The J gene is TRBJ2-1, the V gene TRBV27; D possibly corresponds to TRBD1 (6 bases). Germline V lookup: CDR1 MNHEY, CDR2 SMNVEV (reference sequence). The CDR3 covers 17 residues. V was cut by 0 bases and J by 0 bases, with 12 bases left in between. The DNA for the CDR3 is TGTGCCAGCAGTTTATCGGGGGCCTCGAGCTCCTACAATGAGCAGTTCTTC. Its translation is CASSLSGASSSYNEQFF.

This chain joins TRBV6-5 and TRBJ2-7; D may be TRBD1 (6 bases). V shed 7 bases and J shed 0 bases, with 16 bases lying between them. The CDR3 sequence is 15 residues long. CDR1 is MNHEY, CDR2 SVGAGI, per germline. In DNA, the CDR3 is TGTGCCAGCAAATTGTATTTGGACAGCTCCTACGAGCAGTACTTC. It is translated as CASKLYLDSSYEQYF.

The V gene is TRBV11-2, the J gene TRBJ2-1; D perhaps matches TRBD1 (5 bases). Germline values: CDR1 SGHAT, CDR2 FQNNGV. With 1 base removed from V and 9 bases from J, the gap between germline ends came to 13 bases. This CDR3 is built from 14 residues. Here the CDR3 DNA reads TGTGCCAGCAGCTTAGGGACATTTTTCCGTGAGCAGTTCTTC. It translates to CASSLGTFFREQFF.

The CDR3 DNA sequence: TGTGCCAGCAGCCCCACCCGGAGGGATGAGCAGTTCTTC. Translated, it gives CASSPTRRDEQFF. V gene TRBV11-2 combines with J gene TRBJ2-1, with a possible D match to TRBD2 (6 bases). The germline V gene encodes CDR1 SGHAT and CDR2 FQNNGV. The CDR3 has 13 residues. Trimming stripped 5 bases from V and 8 bases from J, with 13 bases between.

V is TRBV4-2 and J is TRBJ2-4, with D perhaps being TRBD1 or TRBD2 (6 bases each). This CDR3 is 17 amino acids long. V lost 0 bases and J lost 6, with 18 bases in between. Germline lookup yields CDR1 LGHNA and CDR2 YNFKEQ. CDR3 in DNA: TGTGCCAGCAGCCAAGATCTGCGTAAGCCGGGGGCAAACATTCAGTACTTC. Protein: CASSQDLRKPGANIQYF.

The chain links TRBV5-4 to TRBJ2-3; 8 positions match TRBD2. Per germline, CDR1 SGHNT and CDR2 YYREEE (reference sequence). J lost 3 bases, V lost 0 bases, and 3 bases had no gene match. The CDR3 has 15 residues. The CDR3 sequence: CASSLVGTRTDTQYF. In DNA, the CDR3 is TGTGCCAGCAGCTTGGTAGGGACTAGAACAGATACGCAGTATTTT.

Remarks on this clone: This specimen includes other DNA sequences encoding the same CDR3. The CDR3: CASSILGRDTTGELFF. The CDR3 nucleotides read TGTGCCAGTAGTATTCTAGGGCGGGACACCACCGGGGAGCTGTTTTTT. The chain recombines TRBV19 with TRBJ2-2; perhaps D is TRBD1 or TRBD2 (6 bases each). The V and J ends lost 3 bases and 4 bases respectively, with 15 bases between them. Germline assignment: CDR1 LNHDA and CDR2 SQIVND (reference sequence). This CDR3 comprises 16 residues. The full variable domain, with the rest looked up from reference TRBV19 and TRBJ2-2, is DGGITQSPKYLFRKEGQNVTLSCEQNLNHDAMYWYRQDPGQGLRLIYYSQIVNDFQKGDIAEGYSVSREKKESFPLTVTSAQKNPTAFYLCASSILGRDTTGELFFGEGSRLTVL.